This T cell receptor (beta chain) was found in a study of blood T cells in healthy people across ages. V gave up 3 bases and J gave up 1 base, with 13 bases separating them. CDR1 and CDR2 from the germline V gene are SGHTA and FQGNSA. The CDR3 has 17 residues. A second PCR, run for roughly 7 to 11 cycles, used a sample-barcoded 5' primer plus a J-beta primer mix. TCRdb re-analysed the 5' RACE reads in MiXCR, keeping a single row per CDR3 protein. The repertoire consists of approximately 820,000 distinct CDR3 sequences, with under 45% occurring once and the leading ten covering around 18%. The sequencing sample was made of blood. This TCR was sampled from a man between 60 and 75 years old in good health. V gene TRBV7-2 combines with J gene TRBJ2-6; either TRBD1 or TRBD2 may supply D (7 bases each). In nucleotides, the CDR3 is TGTGCCAGCAGCTTTCAGGGGGGGCGGTCTGGGGCCAACGTCCTGACTTTC. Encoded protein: CASSFQGGRSGANVLTF.